A single sample gave rise to the 20 T cell receptor beta chains below, sequenced in a study of early T cells in non-severe SARS-CoV-2 infection. TCRdb processed the 5' RACE reads anew with MiXCR; each CDR3 protein has one entry. Here the sample spans about 38,000 distinct CDR3 sequences, under 8% being singletons. The input for sequencing was whole blood, taken at baseline. The receptor set was obtained from an adult who was a healthcare worker with PCR-confirmed SARS-CoV-2 infection or an uninfected control (not recorded which).

In this sample, this clonotype turned up a few times. The gene calls are TRBV2 and TRBJ1-3; no clear D gene. The CDR3 sequence is 14 residues long. CDR1 SNHLY and CDR2 FYNNEI come from the germline V gene. The V end lost 9 bases, the J end lost 4 bases, and 16 bases lay between the germline ends. CDR3 region: CASRLRTAGNTIYF. CDR3 bases: TGTGCCAGTAGACTTCGGACGGCAGGAAACACCATATATTTT.

This clonotype showed up just a few times. The chain joins TRBV6-1 to TRBJ1-5; D gene uncertain. This CDR3 contains 15 residues. Per germline, CDR1 MNHNS and CDR2 SASEGT. Trimming stripped 3 bases from V and 6 bases from J, with 15 bases between. CDR3 protein: CASSDDPGVGQPQHF. The DNA for the CDR3 is TGTGCCAGCAGTGACGATCCTGGTGTAGGTCAGCCCCAGCATTTT.

This clonotype appeared many times. J is TRBJ1-2 and V is TRBV3-1; unclear D gene. CDR3 length equals 13 residues. Germline assignment: CDR1 LGHDT and CDR2 YNNKEL (reference sequence). Between the trimmed V and J ends, which lost 2 bases and 4 bases, there was a span of 8 bases. CDR3 nucleotide sequence: TGTGCCAGCAGCCAATCACAACTCTATGGCTACACCTTC. Its protein product is CASSQSQLYGYTF.

This clonotype was seen more than once but under ten times. The CDR3 sequence is CASSPTPEVQHF. The CDR3 nucleotides are TGTGCCAGCAGCCCGACCCCCGAGGTCCAGCATTTT. V is TRBV2 and J is TRBJ1-5; no definite D call. This CDR3 is built from 12 residues. CDR1 and CDR2 (germline): SNHLY, FYNNEI. V lost 6 bases to trimming and J lost 12 bases, with 15 bases between them.

The chain joins TRBV6-5 to TRBJ2-7; 7 positions agree with TRBD2. This CDR3 has 20 residues. The germline CDR1 and CDR2 sequences are MNHEY and SVGAGI. With V trimmed by 2 bases and J by 0 bases, 19 bases remained unmatched. CDR3 loop: CASSYALSGNPPRSSYEQYF. CDR3 coding DNA: TGTGCCAGCAGTTACGCTCTGAGCGGGAACCCGCCGCGGAGCTCCTACGAGCAGTACTTC.

This clonotype has only a few counts. The V and J genes are TRBV6-6 and TRBJ1-5; D unclear. CDR1 and CDR2 from the germline V gene are MNHNY and SVGAGI (reference sequence). The CDR3 consists of 13 residues. Trimming removed 0 bases at V and 1 base at J, with 1 base between. The CDR3 DNA follows: TGTGCCAGCAGTTACTCCAGCAATCAGCCCCAGCATTTT. Its protein product is CASSYSSNQPQHF.

V and J are TRBV27 and TRBJ2-2; 7 positions match TRBD1. Germline V gene sequence: CDR1 MNHEY, CDR2 SMNVEV (reference sequence). Germline trimming cut 4 bases from V and 2 bases from J; bases unmatched to any gene: 7. The CDR3 contains 16 residues. CDR3 residues: CASSSQGQINTGELFF. In nucleotides, the CDR3 is TGTGCCAGCAGTTCCCAGGGACAGATAAACACCGGGGAGCTGTTTTTT.

This clonotype has just a few counts. The rearrangement joins TRBV19 to TRBJ2-7; D is uncertain. This CDR3 has 14 amino acids. The germline CDR1 and CDR2 sequences are LNHDA and SQIVND (reference sequence). Trimming left V 0 bases short and J 1 base short, with 7 bases between. Here the CDR3 DNA reads TGTGCCAGTAGTATAGACAGGCCATCCTACGAGCAGTACTTC. It codes for CASSIDRPSYEQYF. The full variable domain, rest sourced from reference TRBV19 and TRBJ2-7, is DGGITQSPKYLFRKEGQNVTLSCEQNLNHDAMYWYRQDPGQGLRLIYYSQIVNDFQKGDIAEGYSVSREKKESFPLTVTSAQKNPTAFYLCASSIDRPSYEQYFGPGTRLTVT.

The gene calls are TRBV20-1 and TRBJ2-1; 8 bases are shared with TRBD2. The germline V gene has CDR1 DFQATT and CDR2 SNEGSKA (reference sequence). V gave up 3 bases and J gave up 8 bases; unmatched junction bases: 9. The CDR3 spans 14 residues. CDR3: CSARPAGVGYEQFF. The DNA of the CDR3 is TGCAGTGCTAGGCCAGCGGGAGTAGGGTATGAGCAGTTCTTC.

This clonotype was seen repeatedly, ten times or more. The V call is TRBV5-1, the J call TRBJ2-5; unclear D gene. V was clipped by 4 bases and J by 3 bases, with 10 bases between them. The CDR3 length is 13 residues. CDR1 is SGHRS and CDR2 is YFSETQ in the germline V gene. The DNA of the CDR3 is TGCGCCAGCAGCCCGGTGGGAAAAGAGACCCAGTACTTC. Its protein is CASSPVGKETQYF.

In this sample, this clonotype turned up many times. The V and J genes are TRBV14 and TRBJ1-1, with no clear D. From germline, CDR1 is SGHDN and CDR2 FVKESK. This CDR3 is built from 13 residues. Trimming cost V 5 bases and J 0 bases, with 7 bases left between them. The CDR3 DNA is TGTGCCAGCAGCACCCCCGTGAACACTGAAGCTTTCTTT. Translating gives CASSTPVNTEAFF.

This clonotype was detected ten times or more. The chain carries TRBV30 and TRBJ1-5, with D possibly matching TRBD1 (5 bases). CDR3 size: 12 residues. The ends were cut back, 2 bases at V and 11 bases at J, with 13 bases in the middle. The germline V gene has CDR1 GTSNPN and CDR2 SVGIG (reference sequence). This chain's CDR3 is CAWSPHGGTQHF. CDR3 in DNA: TGTGCCTGGAGTCCACATGGGGGTACCCAGCATTTT.

In its sample, this clonotype was seen many times. This chain links TRBV7-9 with TRBJ2-3, with 7 nucleotides matching TRBD2. The CDR3 extends over 17 amino acids. Unmatched junction bases numbered 9, after V lost 3 bases and J lost 0 bases. Germline V CDR1 and CDR2: SEHNR, FQNEAQ (reference sequence). The CDR3 DNA follows: TGTGCCAGCAGCTTCTACTCTAGCGGAAGTAGCACAGATACGCAGTATTTT. Its protein is CASSFYSSGSSTDTQYF.

Many counts were recorded for this clonotype. The chain joins TRBV6-6 to TRBJ1-4; 10 bases fit TRBD1. Germline V gene data show CDR1 as MNHNY and CDR2 as SVGAGI (reference sequence). V gave up 6 bases and J gave up 8 bases; unmatched junction bases: 6. The CDR3 is 14 residues long. The CDR3 DNA is TGTGCCAGCAGCACGGGACAGGGGTTGGAAAAACTGTTTTTT. Protein sequence: CASSTGQGLEKLFF.

This clonotype was observed a few times. The rearrangement links TRBV5-4 to TRBJ1-4, with D maybe TRBD1 (5 bases). Trimming shortened V by 4 bases and J by 8 bases, and 15 bases separated the two germline ends. The germline V gene encodes CDR1 SGHNT and CDR2 YYREEE (reference sequence). The CDR3 sequence is 14 residues long. CDR3 loop: CASSRDLVEEKLFF. The CDR3, as DNA: TGTGCCAGCAGCAGGGACCTGGTCGAGGAAAAACTGTTTTTT.

This clonotype was observed a handful of times. This chain connects TRBV11-1 to TRBJ2-1, with 15 nucleotides matching TRBD2. The trim removed 4 bases at V and 4 bases at J, leaving 5 bases unmatched. The CDR3 sequence is 17 residues long. Per germline, CDR1 SGHAT and CDR2 FQDESV (reference sequence). CDR3 nucleotides: TGTGCCAGCAGCTCCGGACTAGCGGGAGGGTTTTACAATGAGCAGTTCTTC. This translates into CASSSGLAGGFYNEQFF.

This clonotype was recorded many times. The genes are TRBV27 and TRBJ1-5, with 7 bases fitting TRBD1. Germline loops: CDR1 MNHEY, CDR2 SMNVEV (reference sequence). The CDR3 has 13 amino acids. J was trimmed by 5 bases and V by 3 bases; bases with no gene match: 1. The CDR3 nucleotides read TGTGCCAGCAGTTTCGACAGGGATCAGCCCCAGCATTTT. This sequence encodes CASSFDRDQPQHF.

The chain carries TRBV20-1 and TRBJ1-5; 9 positions agree with TRBD1. Germline CDR1 is DFQATT and CDR2 is SNEGSKA (reference sequence). The CDR3 is 15 residues long. The J segment lost 5 bases and the V segment lost 6 bases, leaving 11 bases of the junction unmatched. The CDR3 nucleotides are TGCAGTGCGAAACAATGGACAGGGGTTGATCAGCCCCAGCATTTT. This gives the protein CSAKQWTGVDQPQHF.

The rearrangement links TRBV24-1 to TRBJ2-3; possible D gene TRBD2, 5 bases. The CDR3 runs 13 residues. Germline V gene lookup returns CDR1 KGHDR and CDR2 SFDVKD. V dropped 9 bases and J dropped 0 bases, with 9 bases sitting between them. The CDR3 protein is CATGETSTDTQYF. As DNA, the CDR3 is TGTGCCACCGGGGAGACTAGCACAGATACGCAGTATTTT.

This clonotype was counted many times. The chain is built from TRBV28 and TRBJ2-2; TRBD1 or TRBD2 may be the D gene (6 bases each). V lost 5 bases, J lost 3 bases, and 19 bases lay in between. The germline gives CDR1 MDHEN, CDR2 SYDVKM. CDR3 length equals 17 residues. Here the CDR3 DNA reads TGTGCCAGCAGTCCCCGCCTTGGGGGGCCGGACACCGGGGAGCTGTTTTTT. It specifies CASSPRLGGPDTGELFF.